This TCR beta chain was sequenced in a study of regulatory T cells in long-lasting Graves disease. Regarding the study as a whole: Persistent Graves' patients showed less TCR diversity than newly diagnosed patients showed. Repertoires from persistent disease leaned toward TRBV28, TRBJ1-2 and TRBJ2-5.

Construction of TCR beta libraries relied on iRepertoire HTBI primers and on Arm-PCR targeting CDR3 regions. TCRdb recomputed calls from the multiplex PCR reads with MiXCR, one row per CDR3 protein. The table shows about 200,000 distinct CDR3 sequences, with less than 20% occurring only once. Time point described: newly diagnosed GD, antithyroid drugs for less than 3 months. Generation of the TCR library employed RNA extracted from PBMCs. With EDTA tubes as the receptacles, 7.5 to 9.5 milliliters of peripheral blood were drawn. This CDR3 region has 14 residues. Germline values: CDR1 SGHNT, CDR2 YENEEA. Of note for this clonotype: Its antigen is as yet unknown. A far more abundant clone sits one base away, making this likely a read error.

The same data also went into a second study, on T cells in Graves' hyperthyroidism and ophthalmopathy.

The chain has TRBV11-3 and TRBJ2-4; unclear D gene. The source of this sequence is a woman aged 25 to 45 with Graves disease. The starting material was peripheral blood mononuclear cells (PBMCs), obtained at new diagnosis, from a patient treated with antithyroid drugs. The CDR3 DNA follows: TGTGCCGGCAGCCAAGATCGACCCAAAAACATTCAGTACTTC. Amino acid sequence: CAGSQDRPKNIQYF.